A selection of T cell receptor beta chains follows, all from one sample in a study of Graves' ophthalmopathy and Graves' hyperthyroidism. Via MiXCR, TCRdb re-called the multiplex PCR reads, giving one row per CDR3 protein. The table records a few hundred thousand distinct CDR3 sequences, 15% of them present only once. Material: peripheral blood. The receptors here all came from a woman younger than 35 with stable Graves' hyperthyroidism. Each CDR3 is given with its conserved first and last residue. A D gene is named only where the DNA matches it firmly. Clone size is not always given. Where it is, it says once, few, many or a class for expanded clones.

j_gene,abundance,v_gene,d_gene,CDR3aa,CDR3nt
TRBJ1-2,many,TRBV12-3/TRBV12-4,TRBD1,CASSSLGQGYDYGYTF,TGTGCCAGCAGTTCCCTTGGACAGGGGTATGACTATGGCTACACCTTC
TRBJ2-7,many,TRBV6-2/TRBV6-3,-,CASRIQGVYEQYF,TGTGCCAGCAGGATACAGGGTGTCTACGAGCAGTACTTC
TRBJ2-7,many,TRBV12-3/TRBV12-4,-,CASSGDGGYEQYF,TGTGCCAGCAGCGGGGACGGTGGTTACGAGCAGTACTTC
TRBJ1-1,many,TRBV28,-,CASSLGGETGHTEAFF,TGTGCCAGCAGTTTAGGGGGTGAGACAGGACACACTGAAGCTTTCTTT
TRBJ1-3,-,TRBV5-1,TRBD1,CASSSGQGSGNTIYF,TGCGCCAGCAGCTCCGGACAGGGGTCAGGAAACACCATATATTTT
TRBJ2-2,many,TRBV6-1,-,CATRQEGNTGELFF,TGTGCCACACGGCAGGAGGGGAACACCGGGGAGCTGTTTTTT
TRBJ1-1,many,TRBV6-2/TRBV6-3,-,CASRDPPYTEAFF,TGTGCCAGCAGGGACCCGCCGTACACTGAAGCTTTCTTT
TRBJ2-7,many,TRBV19,TRBD2,CASSTLTGGPGSYEQYF,TGTGCCAGTAGTACCTTAACGGGGGGGCCGGGCTCCTACGAGCAGTACTTC
TRBJ2-5,many,TRBV29-1,TRBD1,CSVGTGRETQYF,TGCAGCGTTGGGACAGGGAGGGAGACCCAGTACTTC
TRBJ1-6,many,TRBV5-6,-,CASSLLNSPLHF,TGTGCCAGCAGCTTGCTGAATTCACCCCTCCACTTT
TRBJ2-7,-,TRBV7-2,-,CASSPARSYEQYF,TGTGCCAGCAGCCCCGCTAGGTCCTACGAGCAGTACTTC
TRBJ1-5,few,TRBV12-3/TRBV12-4,TRBD1,CASSPPGQGANQPQHF,TGTGCCAGCAGCCCTCCGGGACAGGGGGCGAATCAGCCCCAGCATTTT
TRBJ1-6,many,TRBV2,-,CASRADSPLHF,TGTGCCAGCAGGGCAGATTCACCCCTCCACTTT
TRBJ1-5,many,TRBV12-3/TRBV12-4,TRBD1,CASSSGGGRQPQHF,TGTGCCAGCAGTTCTGGAGGGGGCAGACAGCCCCAGCATTTT
TRBJ2-7,many,TRBV6-1,-,CASSEAQGTYEQYF,TGTGCCAGCAGTGAAGCTCAGGGTACTTACGAGCAGTACTTC
TRBJ1-2,many,TRBV18,-,CASSPPPGPYGYTF,TGTGCCAGCTCACCACCACCGGGGCCCTATGGCTACACCTTC
TRBJ2-7,many,TRBV2,TRBD1,CASSERGQFYEQYF,TGTGCCAGCAGTGAACGGGGACAGTTCTACGAGCAGTACTTC
TRBJ1-5,many,TRBV28,-,CASSLLGSQPQHF,TGTGCCAGCAGTTTATTAGGGAGTCAGCCCCAGCATTTT
TRBJ1-2,many,TRBV6-1,-,CASIGTTGGTMRYTF,TGTGCCAGCATTGGGACGACGGGGGGAACTATGCGGTACACCTTC
TRBJ2-5,many,TRBV7-8,-,CASSAYLRAHPLETQYF,TGTGCCAGCAGCGCGTACCTCCGGGCCCATCCATTGGAGACCCAGTACTTC
TRBJ2-7,many,TRBV5-5,-,CASSLGFDEQYF,TGTGCCAGCAGCTTGGGTTTCGACGAGCAGTACTTC
TRBJ2-5,many,TRBV19,-,CASSATAGTQETQYF,TGTGCCAGTAGTGCAACCGCCGGGACACAAGAGACCCAGTACTTC
TRBJ1-3,-,TRBV12-3/TRBV12-4,-,CASSSERIGNTIYF,TGTGCCAGCAGTTCCGAGAGAATCGGAAACACCATATATTTT
TRBJ1-2,many,TRBV6-1,TRBD1,CASREDRAANYGYTF,TGTGCCAGCAGGGAGGACAGGGCAGCTAACTATGGCTACACCTTC
TRBJ2-7,many,TRBV6-2/TRBV6-3,TRBD1,CASDRDRLYEQYF,TGTGCCAGCGACCGGGACAGGCTGTACGAGCAGTACTTC
TRBJ1-5,many,TRBV6-4,TRBD1,CASSTGQGRGSNQPQHF,TGTGCCAGCAGTACCGGACAGGGTCGGGGTAGCAATCAGCCCCAGCATTTT
TRBJ1-3,-,TRBV7-9,TRBD1,CASNHPGGAGNTIYF,TGTGCCAGCAACCACCCAGGGGGCGCTGGAAACACCATATATTTT